A selection of T cell receptor beta chains follows, all from one sample in a study of blood T cell repertoires in COVID-19. Method: immunoSEQ multiplex PCR; TCRdb's copy keeps in-frame clones and lacks some. Of roughly 200,000 clones listed, around 90% were seen once; the top ten hold around 2.7%. Sequenced: PBMCs or T cells enriched from blood (not recorded which). These receptors were obtained from a woman aged 25 to 39 who had recovered from COVID-19. Both conserved end residues are part of each CDR3. The D gene is left open where the match is weak. Clone size is not always given. Where it is, it says once, few, many or a class for expanded clones.

v_gene	d_gene	abundance	j_gene	CDR3aa	CDR3nt
TRBV4-1	.	.	TRBJ1-2	CASSQGVFRGSVGYTF	TGCGCCAGCAGCCAAGGGGTGTTCAGGGGTTCGGTCGGCTACACCTTC
TRBV12-3/TRBV12-4	.	.	TRBJ1-5	CASSLQRNQPQHF	TGTGCCAGCAGTTTACAGAGGAATCAGCCCCAGCATTTT
TRBV7-6	TRBD1	.	TRBJ2-7	CASNPGTGGEGEQYF	TGTGCCAGCAACCCCGGGACAGGGGGTGAAGGCGAGCAGTACTTC
TRBV5-1	.	.	TRBJ1-3	CASSLGQGSENTIYF	TGCGCCAGCAGCTTGGGGCAGGGGTCTGAGAACACCATATATTTT
TRBV5-1	TRBD2	.	TRBJ2-5	CASSGTSGGPGETQYF	TGCGCCAGCAGTGGGACTAGCGGGGGGCCGGGGGAGACCCAGTACTTC
TRBV19	.	.	TRBJ1-6	CASSIGEGYSPLHF	TGTGCCAGTAGTATAGGTGAGGGTTATTCACCCCTCCACTTT
TRBV20-1	.	.	TRBJ1-2	CSASGSGGYTF	TGCAGTGCCAGCGGGAGCGGTGGCTACACCTTC
TRBV10-3	.	once	TRBJ2-5	CAIRLDSQETQYF	TGTGCCATCAGGTTAGACAGCCAAGAGACCCAGTACTTC
TRBV19	TRBD1	.	TRBJ2-7	CASSGGQGSYEQYF	TGTGCCAGTAGTGGGGGACAGGGGTCCTACGAGCAGTACTTC
TRBV29-1	TRBD1	.	TRBJ2-7	CSVLGQGVYEQYF	TGCAGCGTCCTCGGACAGGGGGTCTACGAGCAGTACTTC
TRBV4-3	TRBD1	.	TRBJ1-2	CASSPGTGGYGYTF	TGCGCCAGCAGCCCCGGGACAGGGGGGTATGGCTACACCTTC
TRBV29-1	TRBD1	.	TRBJ1-2	CSAGTGASANYGYTF	TGCAGCGCCGGGACAGGGGCGTCAGCTAACTATGGCTACACCTTC
TRBV4-1	.	.	TRBJ1-3	CASSQEATVGNTIYF	TGCGCCAGCAGCCAAGAGGCAACAGTCGGAAACACCATATATTTT
TRBV5-4	.	.	TRBJ2-3	CASSFRASGTDTQYF	TGTGCCAGCAGCTTTAGGGCTAGCGGCACAGATACGCAGTATTTT
TRBV6-5	TRBD1	once	TRBJ2-3	CASSPRQGITDTQYF	TGTGCCAGCAGTCCCCGACAGGGCATTACAGATACGCAGTATTTT
TRBV10-3	.	.	TRBJ1-6	CAISESRLLLSPLHF	TGTGCCATCAGTGAGTCCCGACTGCTTCTTTCACCCCTCCACTTT
TRBV12-5	.	.	TRBJ1-3	CASGLDGGGNTIYF	TGTGCTAGTGGCCTTGACGGAGGGGGAAACACCATATATTTT
TRBV5-4	TRBD2	.	TRBJ2-1	CASTLPPSGGLNEQFF	TGTGCCAGCACCCTCCCCCCTAGCGGGGGTCTCAATGAGCAGTTCTTC
TRBV5-5	.	.	TRBJ1-1	CASSYRDSIMNTEAFF	TGTGCCAGCTCCTACCGTGACAGCATTATGAACACTGAAGCTTTCTTT
TRBV27	.	.	TRBJ2-1	CASSHRVSSYNEQFF	TGTGCCAGCAGTCACAGGGTTAGCTCCTACAATGAGCAGTTCTTC
TRBV9	TRBD1	once	TRBJ1-4	CASSAGTGLEKLFF	TGTGCCAGCAGCGCCGGGACAGGGTTGGAAAAACTGTTTTTT
TRBV3-1/TRBV3-2	.	.	TRBJ2-7	CASSPGHLYEQYF	TGTGCCAGCAGCCCCGGACACCTCTACGAGCAGTACTTC
TRBV5-6	TRBD1	.	TRBJ1-2	CASSLVGTGSGYTF	TGTGCCAGCAGCTTGGTGGGGACAGGGAGCGGCTACACCTTC
TRBV7-9	TRBD1	.	TRBJ1-4	CASSAPTLGQGKEKLFF	TGTGCCAGCAGCGCCCCAACCCTCGGACAGGGGAAAGAAAAACTGTTTTTT
TRBV18	.	once	TRBJ2-7	CASSPGAAYEQYF	TGTGCCAGCTCACCAGGGGCGGCCTACGAGCAGTACTTC
TRBV27	.	once	TRBJ2-5	CASSSFGQETQYF	TGTGCCAGCAGTTCATTCGGGCAAGAGACCCAGTACTTC
TRBV4-3	.	.	TRBJ2-2	CASSHSSSGSWELFF	TGCGCCAGCAGCCACTCCTCGTCCGGGTCCTGGGAGCTGTTTTTT
TRBV5-4	TRBD2	once	TRBJ2-3	CASSLRRGGRDTQYF	TGTGCCAGCAGCTTACGACGGGGGGGCAGGGATACGCAGTATTTT
TRBV24-1	TRBD2	.	TRBJ2-3	CATSDHLSGGGSDTQYF	TGTGCCACCAGTGACCACCTTAGCGGGGGGGGGTCAGATACGCAGTATTTT
TRBV19	.	once	TRBJ2-2	CASIRHESFTGELFF	TGTGCCAGTATCCGACACGAGAGCTTCACCGGGGAGCTGTTTTTT